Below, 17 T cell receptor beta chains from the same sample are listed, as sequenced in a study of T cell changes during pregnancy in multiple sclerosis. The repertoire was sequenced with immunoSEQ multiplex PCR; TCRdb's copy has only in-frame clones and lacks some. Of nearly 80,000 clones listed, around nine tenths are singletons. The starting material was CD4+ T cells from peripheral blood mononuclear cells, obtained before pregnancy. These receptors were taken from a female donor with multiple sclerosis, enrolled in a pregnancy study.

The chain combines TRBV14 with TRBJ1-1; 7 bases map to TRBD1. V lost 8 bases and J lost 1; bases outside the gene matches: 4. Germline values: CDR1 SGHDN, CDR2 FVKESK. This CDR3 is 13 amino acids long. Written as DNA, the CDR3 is TGTGCCAGCCAGGGACAGCCGAACACTGAAGCTTTCTTT. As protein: CASQGQPNTEAFF.

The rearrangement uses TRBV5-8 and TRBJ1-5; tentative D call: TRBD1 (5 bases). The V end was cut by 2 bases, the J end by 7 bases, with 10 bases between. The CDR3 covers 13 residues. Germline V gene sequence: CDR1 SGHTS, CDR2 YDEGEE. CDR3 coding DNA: TGTGCCAGCAGCTTTAGGGGCCACCAGCCCCAGCATTTT. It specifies CASSFRGHQPQHF.

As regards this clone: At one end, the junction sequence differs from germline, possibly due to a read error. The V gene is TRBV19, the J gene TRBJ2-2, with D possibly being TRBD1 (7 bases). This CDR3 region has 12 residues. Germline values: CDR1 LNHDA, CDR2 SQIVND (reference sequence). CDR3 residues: CASSIIGGQRIF. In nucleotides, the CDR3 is TGTGCCAGTAGTATAATCGGGGGACAGAGGATTTTT.

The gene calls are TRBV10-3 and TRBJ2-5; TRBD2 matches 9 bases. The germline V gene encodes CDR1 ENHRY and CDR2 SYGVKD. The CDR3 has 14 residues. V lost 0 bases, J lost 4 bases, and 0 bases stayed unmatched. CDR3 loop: CAISESRGGETQYF. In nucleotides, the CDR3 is TGTGCCATCAGTGAGTCGCGGGGGGGAGAGACCCAGTACTTC.

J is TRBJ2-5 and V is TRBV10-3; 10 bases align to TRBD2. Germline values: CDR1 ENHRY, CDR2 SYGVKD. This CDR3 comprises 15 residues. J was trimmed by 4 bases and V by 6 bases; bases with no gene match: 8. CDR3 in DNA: TGTGCCATCAGCGAACTAGCGGGATTAGGAGAGACCCAGTACTTC. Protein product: CAISELAGLGETQYF.

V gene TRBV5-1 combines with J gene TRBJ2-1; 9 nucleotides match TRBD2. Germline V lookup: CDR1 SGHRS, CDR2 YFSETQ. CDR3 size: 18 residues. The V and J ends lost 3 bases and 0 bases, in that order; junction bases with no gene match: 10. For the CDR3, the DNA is TGCGCCAGCAGCTCAACAGCGGGGGGCCCTAGCTCCTACAATGAGCAGTTCTTC. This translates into CASSSTAGGPSSYNEQFF.

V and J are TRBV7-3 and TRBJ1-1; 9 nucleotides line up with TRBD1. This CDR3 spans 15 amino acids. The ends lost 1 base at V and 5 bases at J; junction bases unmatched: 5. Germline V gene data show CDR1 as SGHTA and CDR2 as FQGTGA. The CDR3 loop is CASSLKGGQGTEAFF. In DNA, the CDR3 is TGTGCCAGCAGCTTAAAAGGTGGACAGGGGACTGAAGCTTTCTTT.

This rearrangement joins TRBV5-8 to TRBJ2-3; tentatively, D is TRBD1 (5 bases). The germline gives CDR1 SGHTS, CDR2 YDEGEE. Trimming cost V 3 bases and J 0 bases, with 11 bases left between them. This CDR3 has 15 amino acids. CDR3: CASSWSGPSTDTQYF. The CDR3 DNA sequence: TGTGCCAGCAGCTGGTCAGGGCCCAGCACAGATACGCAGTATTTT.

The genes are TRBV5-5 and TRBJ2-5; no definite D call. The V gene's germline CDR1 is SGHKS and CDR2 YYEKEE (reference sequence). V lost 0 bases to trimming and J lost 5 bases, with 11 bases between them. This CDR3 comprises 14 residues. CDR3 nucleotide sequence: TGTGCCAGCAGCTTGGCTCTAGTGGTGGAGACCCAGTACTTC. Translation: CASSLALVVETQYF.

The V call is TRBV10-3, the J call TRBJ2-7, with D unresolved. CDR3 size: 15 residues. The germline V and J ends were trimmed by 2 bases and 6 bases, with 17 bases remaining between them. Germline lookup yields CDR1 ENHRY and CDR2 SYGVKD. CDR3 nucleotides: TGTGCCATCAGTGAGCCCCACGAATTAAACGGCGAGCAGTACTTC. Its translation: CAISEPHELNGEQYF.

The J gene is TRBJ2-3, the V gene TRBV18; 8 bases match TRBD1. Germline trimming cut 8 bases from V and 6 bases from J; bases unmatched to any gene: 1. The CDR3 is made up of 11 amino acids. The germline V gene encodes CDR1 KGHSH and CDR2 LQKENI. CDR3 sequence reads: CASTGGDTQYF. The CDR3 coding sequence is TGTGCCAGCACAGGGGGGGATACGCAGTATTTT.

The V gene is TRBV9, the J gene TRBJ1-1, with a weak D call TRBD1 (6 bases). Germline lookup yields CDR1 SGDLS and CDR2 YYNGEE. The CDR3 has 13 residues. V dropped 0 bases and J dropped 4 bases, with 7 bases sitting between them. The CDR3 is CASSVEQGTEAFF. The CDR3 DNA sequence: TGTGCCAGCAGCGTAGAACAGGGCACTGAAGCTTTCTTT. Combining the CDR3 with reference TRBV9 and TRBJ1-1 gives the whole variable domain DSGVTQTPKHLITATGQRVTLRCSPRSGDLSVYWYQQSLDQGLQFLIQYYNGEERAKGNILERFSAQQFPDLHSELNLSSLELGDSALYFCASSVEQGTEAFFGQGTRLTVV.

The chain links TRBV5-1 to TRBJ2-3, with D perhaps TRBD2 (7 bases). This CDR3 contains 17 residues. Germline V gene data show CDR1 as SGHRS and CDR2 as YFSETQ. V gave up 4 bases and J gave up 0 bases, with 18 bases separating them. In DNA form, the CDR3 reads TGCGCCAGCAGCCCCTCTAGGGGGGGGGCTAGCACAGATACGCAGTATTTT. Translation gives CASSPSRGGASTDTQYF.

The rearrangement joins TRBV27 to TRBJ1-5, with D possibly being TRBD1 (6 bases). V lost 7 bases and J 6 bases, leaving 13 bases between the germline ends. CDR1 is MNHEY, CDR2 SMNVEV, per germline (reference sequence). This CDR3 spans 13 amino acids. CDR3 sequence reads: CASKGGGGQPQHF. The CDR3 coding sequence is TGTGCCAGCAAGGGAGGGGGGGGTCAGCCCCAGCATTTT.

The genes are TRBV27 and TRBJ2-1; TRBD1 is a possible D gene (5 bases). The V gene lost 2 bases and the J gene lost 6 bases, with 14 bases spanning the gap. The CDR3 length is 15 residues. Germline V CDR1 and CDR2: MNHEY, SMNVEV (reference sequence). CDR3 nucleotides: TGTGCCAGCAGTTTACAGGGATTCCCCTTCAATGAGCAGTTCTTC. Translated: CASSLQGFPFNEQFF.

The CDR3 is CASSAGPPYEQYF. The CDR3 nucleotides read TGTGCCAGCAGTGCGGGTCCCCCCTACGAGCAGTACTTC. The chain carries TRBV6-1 and TRBJ2-7; D unresolved. CDR3 size: 13 residues. The germline V gene encodes CDR1 MNHNS and CDR2 SASEGT. Trimming removed 4 bases from V and 2 bases from J, with 9 bases in between.

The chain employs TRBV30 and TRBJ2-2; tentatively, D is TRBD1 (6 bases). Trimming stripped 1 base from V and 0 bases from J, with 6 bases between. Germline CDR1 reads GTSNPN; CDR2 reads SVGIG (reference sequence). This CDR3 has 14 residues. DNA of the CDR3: TGTGCCTGGAGTGGACAGGCGAACACCGGGGAGCTGTTTTTT. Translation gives CAWSGQANTGELFF.